These 2 T cell receptor beta chains originate from one sample sequenced in a study of vaccination and CD4 T cells after COVID-19. Treatment here: 10-day PBMC culture with coronavirus spike peptide pools or control peptides (ViraFEST assay). The Oncomine TCR Beta short-read assay sequenced DNA from cultured CD4+ T cells. One entry per CDR3 protein, called by TCRdb with MiXCR from the PCR reads. The profile shows several thousand distinct CDR3 sequences, approximately 67% of them singletons. Their target antigens are unknown. Material: CD4+ T cells from blood, cultured in vitro, obtained before SARS-CoV-2 vaccination. The receptors were gathered from a human donor who had recovered from COVID-19.

The CDR3 nucleotides are TGTGCCAGCAGCGGGGGACAGAGTAACTCCTACGAGCAGTACTTC. This gives the protein CASSGGQSNSYEQYF. The chain is built from TRBV2 and TRBJ2-7; D might be TRBD1 (7 bases). The CDR3 loop spans 15 amino acids. Trimming took off 6 bases at V and 0 bases at J, with 15 bases between the two ends. In germline, CDR1 is SNHLY, CDR2 FYNNEI.

This clonotype came up a few times. The CDR3: CASSADMNTEAFF. The CDR3 DNA reads as TGTGCCAGCAGCGCGGACATGAACACTGAAGCTTTCTTT. The chain employs TRBV7-2 and TRBJ1-1, with D tentatively TRBD1 (5 bases). Germline V gene sequence: CDR1 SGHTA, CDR2 FQGNSA. The V gene lost 5 bases and the J gene lost 0 bases, with 7 bases spanning the gap. CDR3 length equals 13 residues.